This section outlines one TCR beta chain sequence together with its context. These data are taken from a study of T-cell memory formation after mild COVID-19. Study as a whole: TCR clusters were largely donor specific.

From the 5' RACE reads, TCRdb called clonotypes with MiXCR, one entry per CDR3 protein. The table lists around 400,000 distinct CDR3 sequences, 20% to 25% of them singletons. The length of the CDR3 is 11 residues. The germline V gene encodes CDR1 LGHDT and CDR2 YNNKEL (reference sequence). V gave up 3 bases and J gave up 6 bases, with 5 bases separating them. What was sequenced was PBMCs or a T cell subset sorted from them (not recorded which). This receptor was identified in an adult woman who had mild COVID-19 (a few samples of this study predate the infection). Cell type and time point are not known. The chain combines TRBV3-1 with TRBJ1-1; D uncertain. The CDR3 here is CASSQRAEAFF. CDR3 nucleotide sequence: TGTGCCAGCAGCCAGAGAGCTGAAGCTTTCTTT.